This T cell receptor (beta chain) came from a study of blood T cell repertoires in COVID-19. Across the study: The cDNA or gDNA used as material had been derived from T cells, B-cell-depleted T cells, or PBMCs.

Authors' data handling: Estimation of nucleated cell counts relied on the amplification of reference gene primers. This table comes from immunoSEQ multiplex PCR, and its TCRdb copy is limited to in-frame clones, with some not included. V, J and clone size reflect that table, while D and trimming were determined from the DNA. Of approximately 170,000 clones listed, around four fifths are singletons. This clone was seen a single time. Trimming took off 4 bases at V and 3 bases at J, with 10 bases between the two ends. The CDR3 runs to 13 residues. CDR1 is SGHVS and CDR2 is FNYEAQ in the germline V gene.

This rearrangement joins TRBV7-6 to TRBJ2-7; the D gene is possibly TRBD2 (5 bases). Sequences were obtained from peripheral blood. This receptor was taken from a man between 35 and 55 years old who had recovered from COVID-19. The DNA for the CDR3 is TGTGCCAGCAGCTCAGGCGAGGGCTACGAGCAGTACTTC. Translating it yields CASSSGEGYEQYF.